The 23 T cell receptor beta chains listed next were all sequenced from one sample in a study of blood T cell repertoires in COVID-19. Sequenced by immunoSEQ multiplex PCR; TCRdb stores in-frame clones only, minus some. The table lists fewer than 700,000 clones, 85% to 90% of them singletons. Sequencing was done on a sample of peripheral blood. Receptors originate from a woman in her forties or fifties with COVID-19, enrolled during active disease.

CDR3 region: CASSRPTDHNEQFF. DNA of the CDR3: TGTGCCAGCAGCCGCCCGACAGACCACAATGAGCAGTTCTTC. The chain has TRBV28 and TRBJ2-1; the D gene is possibly TRBD1 (5 bases). Germline V gives CDR1 MDHEN, CDR2 SYDVKM. This CDR3 has 14 residues. Trimming took off 6 bases at V and 5 bases at J, with 14 bases between the two ends.

With respect to this clone: The sample contains more than one DNA sequence encoding this CDR3. V and J are TRBV6-5 and TRBJ2-3; unclear D gene. Germline CDR1 and CDR2: MNHEY and SVGAGI. CDR3 length: 13 amino acids. The V end was cut by 0 bases, the J end by 4 bases, with 5 bases between. The CDR3 here is CASSYSRADTQYF. CDR3 bases: TGTGCCAGCAGTTACTCTCGCGCAGATACGCAGTATTTT.

The chain couples TRBV30 to TRBJ2-3; TRBD1 matches 8 bases. V was pared by 0 bases and J by 4 bases, with 6 bases of the junction left unmatched. The CDR3 totals 15 residues. CDR1 and CDR2 from the germline V gene are GTSNPN and SVGIG (reference sequence). This CDR3 is CAWSVKQGVADTQYF. CDR3 sequence (DNA): TGTGCCTGGAGTGTTAAACAGGGGGTAGCAGATACGCAGTATTTT.

The rearrangement links TRBV9 to TRBJ1-1, with TRBD1 identical over 8 bases. CDR1 is SGDLS, CDR2 YYNGEE, per germline. Trimming at V came to 2 bases and at J to 0 bases, leaving 0 bases not matched to a gene. This CDR3 has 14 amino acids. CDR3 protein: CASSVGQVNTEAFF. CDR3 nucleotide sequence: TGTGCCAGCAGCGTGGGACAGGTGAACACTGAAGCTTTCTTT.

This chain uses TRBV6-6 with TRBJ1-6, with TRBD1 matching over 9 bases. In germline, CDR1 is MNHNY, CDR2 SVGAGI (reference sequence). V shed 6 bases and J 9 bases; nucleotides not matched to a gene: 6. The CDR3 runs to 14 residues. CDR3 DNA: TGTGCCAGCAGCTCCGGGACAGGGAGTTCACCCCTCCACTTT. It encodes CASSSGTGSSPLHF.

The rearrangement joins TRBV6-5 to TRBJ2-5, with 8 bases aligning to TRBD1. J was trimmed by 2 bases and V by 6 bases; bases with no gene match: 2. Germline CDR1 and CDR2: MNHEY and SVGAGI. There are 13 residues in the CDR3. The CDR3 is CASSYRGQETQYF. The CDR3, as DNA: TGTGCCAGCAGCTACAGGGGGCAAGAGACCCAGTACTTC.

This rearrangement joins TRBV18 to TRBJ1-4; D is ambiguous. Trimming pared 3 bases from V and 7 bases from J, leaving 9 bases between. CDR1 and CDR2 from the germline V gene are KGHSH and LQKENI. The CDR3 spans 13 residues. The CDR3 bases are TGTGCCAGCTCACCGGGGAGAGGTGAAAAACTGTTTTTT. It is translated as CASSPGRGEKLFF.

The V gene is TRBV6-1, the J gene TRBJ1-2; D uncertain. V was clipped by 1 base and J by 4 bases, with 10 bases between them. The CDR3 extends over 14 amino acids. Germline V lookup: CDR1 MNHNS, CDR2 SASEGT. CDR3 residues: CASSEGADRYGYTF. CDR3 DNA sequence: TGTGCCAGCAGTGAAGGGGCAGATCGCTATGGCTACACCTTC.

Details on this clone: Other DNA sequences in the sample encode the same CDR3. The CDR3 region is CASSLTGREKLFF. The CDR3 DNA reads as TGTGCCAGCAGTTTGACAGGGAGAGAAAAACTGTTTTTT. This sequence joins TRBV12-3 or TRBV12-4 and TRBJ1-4; 7 nucleotides agree with TRBD1. This CDR3 contains 13 residues. V dropped 3 bases and J dropped 8; count of bases not matched to a gene: 3.

The chain has TRBV6-1 and TRBJ1-1; D is perhaps TRBD1 (5 bases). The CDR3 consists of 13 residues. V was pared by 3 bases and J by 5 bases, with 10 bases between. The germline gives CDR1 MNHNS, CDR2 SASEGT. The CDR3 DNA sequence: TGTGCCAGCAGTGAGGGACTGATAACTGAAGCTTTCTTT. Residues: CASSEGLITEAFF.

The chain is built from TRBV27 and TRBJ1-5; no firm D call. Germline CDR1 reads MNHEY; CDR2 reads SMNVEV (reference sequence). V dropped 6 bases and J dropped 0 bases, with 12 bases sitting between them. This CDR3 has 15 amino acids. The CDR3 nucleotides are TGTGCCAGCAGCGCGGCGGGTAGTAGCAATCAGCCCCAGCATTTT. It is translated as CASSAAGSSNQPQHF.

In its sample, this clone was seen a few times. This rearrangement joins TRBV9 to TRBJ2-7; 7 bases are shared with TRBD1. With V trimmed by 3 bases and J by 2 bases, 5 bases remained unmatched. Germline lookup yields CDR1 SGDLS and CDR2 YYNGEE. The CDR3 covers 14 residues. The CDR3 DNA follows: TGTGCCAGCAGCGCCAGGGACAGCCCCTACGAGCAGTACTTC. Protein: CASSARDSPYEQYF.

This clone was counted a few times. The V and J genes are TRBV19 and TRBJ1-1, with a tentative D call TRBD1 (6 bases). In germline, CDR1 is LNHDA, CDR2 SQIVND (reference sequence). The CDR3 extends over 12 amino acids. Trimming stripped 7 bases from V and 3 bases from J, with 9 bases between. The CDR3 region is CASNRVYTEAFF. The CDR3 region has the DNA TGTGCCAGTAACAGGGTTTACACTGAAGCTTTCTTT.

V usage is TRBV7-9 and J usage is TRBJ1-1; D may be TRBD1 (6 bases). The germline V and J ends were trimmed by 7 bases and 11 bases, with 14 bases remaining between them. This CDR3 region has 11 residues. Germline V gene data show CDR1 as SEHNR and CDR2 as FQNEAQ (reference sequence). DNA for the CDR3: TGTGCCAGCACGGGGGCAGGGGCCGCTTTCTTT. It yields the protein CASTGAGAAFF.

Only a few counts were recorded for this clone. V is TRBV19 and J is TRBJ1-1, with unresolved D. The CDR3 is 13 amino acids. The germline gives CDR1 LNHDA, CDR2 SQIVND (reference sequence). Trimming stripped 5 bases from V and 7 bases from J, with 14 bases between. As DNA, the CDR3 is TGTGCCAGTAGTCCCACACAGAACCTTGAAGCTTTCTTT. This encodes CASSPTQNLEAFF.

V is TRBV7-3 and J is TRBJ1-4; perhaps TRBD1 as D (5 bases). The CDR3 spans 16 residues. The ends were cut back, 0 bases at V and 2 bases at J, with 10 bases in the middle. Germline values: CDR1 SGHTA, CDR2 FQGTGA. CDR3 nucleotides: TGTGCCAGCAGCTTAACTGGGGCTGGGACTAATGAAAAACTGTTTTTT. As protein: CASSLTGAGTNEKLFF. The full variable domain, completed using reference TRBV7-3 and TRBJ1-4, is GAGVSQTPSNKVTEKGKYVELRCDPISGHTALYWYRQSLGQGPEFLIYFQGTGAADDSGLPNDRFFAVRPEGSVSTLKIQRTERGDSAVYLCASSLTGAGTNEKLFFGSGTQLSVL.

This clone appeared a few times. The CDR3 region is CASISGVGTGELFF. As DNA, the CDR3 is TGTGCCAGCATCTCGGGGGTGGGCACCGGGGAGCTGTTTTTT. The chain recombines TRBV2 with TRBJ2-2, with D possibly TRBD2 on 6 matching bases. The CDR3 consists of 14 residues. V was trimmed by 7 bases and J by 4 bases, leaving 13 bases between them. Germline-derived CDR1 and CDR2 are SNHLY and FYNNEI. Full variable domain (outside the CDR3, taken from reference TRBV2 and TRBJ2-2): EPEVTQTPSHQVTQMGQEVILRCVPISNHLYFYWYRQILGQKVEFLVSFYNNEISEKSEIFDDQFSVERPDGSNFTLKIRSTKLEDSAMYFCASISGVGTGELFFGEGSRLTVL.

V usage is TRBV5-4 and J usage is TRBJ2-1; TRBD2 aligns across 8 bases. The trim removed 0 bases at V and 4 bases at J, leaving 6 bases unmatched. The germline CDR1 and CDR2 sequences are SGHNT and YYREEE (reference sequence). This CDR3 region has 16 residues. The CDR3 region is CASSLVSSGVYNEQFF. CDR3 DNA: TGTGCCAGCAGCTTGGTTAGTAGCGGGGTGTACAATGAGCAGTTCTTC.

V usage is TRBV12-2 and J usage is TRBJ2-3; the table's D call of TRBD2 was not tested on the DNA. TRBV12-2 has pseudogene status. The CDR3 extends over 15 amino acids. In DNA, the CDR3 is TGTGCAAGTCGCGGTAGACTAGCTAGCACAGATACGCAGTATTTT. Encoded protein: CASRGRLASTDTQYF.

This chain uses TRBV6-5 with TRBJ2-7, with TRBD1 identical over 9 bases. Germline CDR1 and CDR2: MNHEY and SVGAGI. Losses at the gene ends were 6 bases for V and 3 bases for J; bases not matched to a gene: 9. This CDR3 comprises 15 residues. The CDR3 nucleotides are TGTGCCAGCAGGGGGGGAGGGACAGGGCTCTACGAGCAGTACTTC. As protein: CASRGGGTGLYEQYF.

This clone was observed a handful of times. The chain links TRBV28 to TRBJ1-5, with D unclear. V was pared by 5 bases and J by 2 bases, with 16 bases between. From germline, CDR1 is MDHEN and CDR2 SYDVKM. This CDR3 region has 16 residues. Written as DNA, the CDR3 is TGTGCCAGCAGTCCTGCCCCACATGCGGGCAATCAGCCCCAGCATTTT. This encodes CASSPAPHAGNQPQHF.

The chain is built from TRBV7-9 and TRBJ1-1; D is possibly TRBD1 (5 bases). This CDR3 comprises 13 residues. Trimming shortened V by 7 bases and J by 10 bases, and 19 bases separated the two germline ends. Germline V gives CDR1 SEHNR, CDR2 FQNEAQ (reference sequence). CDR3 nucleotides: TGTGCCAGCACCCCCGTTAAGGGGAGGGGAGCTTTCTTT. This sequence encodes CASTPVKGRGAFF.

The chain links TRBV7-3 to TRBJ2-7, with TRBD1 matching over 11 bases. Germline V gene data show CDR1 as SGHTA and CDR2 as FQGTGA. This CDR3 region has 15 residues. V shed 4 bases and J 5 bases; nucleotides not matched to a gene: 7. The chain's CDR3 is CASSSTGQGANEQYF. The CDR3 nucleotides read TGTGCCAGCAGCTCGACCGGACAGGGGGCGAACGAGCAGTACTTC.